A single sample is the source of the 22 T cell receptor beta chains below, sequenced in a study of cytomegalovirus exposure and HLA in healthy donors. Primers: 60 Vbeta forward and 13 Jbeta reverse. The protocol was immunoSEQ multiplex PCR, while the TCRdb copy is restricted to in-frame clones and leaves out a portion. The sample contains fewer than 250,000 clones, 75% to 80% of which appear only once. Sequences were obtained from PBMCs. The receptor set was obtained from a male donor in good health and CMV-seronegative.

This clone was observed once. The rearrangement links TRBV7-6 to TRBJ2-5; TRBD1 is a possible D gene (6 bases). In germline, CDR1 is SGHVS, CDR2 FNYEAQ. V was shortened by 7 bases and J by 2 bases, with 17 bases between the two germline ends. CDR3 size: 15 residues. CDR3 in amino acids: CASTKEATGQETQYF. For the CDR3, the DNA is TGTGCCAGCACCAAAGAAGCGACAGGTCAAGAGACCCAGTACTTC.

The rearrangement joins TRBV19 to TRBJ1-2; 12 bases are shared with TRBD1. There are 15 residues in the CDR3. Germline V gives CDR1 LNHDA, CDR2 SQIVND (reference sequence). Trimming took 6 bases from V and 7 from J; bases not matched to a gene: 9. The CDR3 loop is CASSGVGQGAVGYTF. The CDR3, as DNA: TGTGCCAGTAGCGGAGTGGGACAGGGGGCTGTTGGCTACACCTTC.

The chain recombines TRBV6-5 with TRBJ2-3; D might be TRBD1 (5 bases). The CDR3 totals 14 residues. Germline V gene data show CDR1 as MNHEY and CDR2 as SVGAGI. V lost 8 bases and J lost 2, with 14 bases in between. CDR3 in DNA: TGTGCCAGCGGAAAACAGGCGTACACAGATACGCAGTATTTT. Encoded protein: CASGKQAYTDTQYF.

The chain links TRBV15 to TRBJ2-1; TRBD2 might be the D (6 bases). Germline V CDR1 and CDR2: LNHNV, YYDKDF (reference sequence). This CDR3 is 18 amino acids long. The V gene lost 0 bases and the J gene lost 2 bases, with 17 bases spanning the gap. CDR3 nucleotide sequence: TGTGCCACCAGCAGAGATAACCCGGCCCGCGGGGCCTACAATGAGCAGTTCTTC. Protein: CATSRDNPARGAYNEQFF.

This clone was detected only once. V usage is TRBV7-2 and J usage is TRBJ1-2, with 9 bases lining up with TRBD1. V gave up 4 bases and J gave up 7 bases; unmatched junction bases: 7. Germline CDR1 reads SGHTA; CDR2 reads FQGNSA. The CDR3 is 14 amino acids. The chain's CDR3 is CASSSQGAGGGYTF. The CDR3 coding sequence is TGTGCCAGCAGCTCACAGGGGGCTGGGGGTGGCTACACCTTC.

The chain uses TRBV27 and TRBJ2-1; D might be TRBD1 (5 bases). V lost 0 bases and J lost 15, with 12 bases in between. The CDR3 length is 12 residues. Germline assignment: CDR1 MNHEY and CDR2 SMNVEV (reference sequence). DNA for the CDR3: TGTGCCAGCAGTTTATCGGGGCAGGGCGGGTTCTTC. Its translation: CASSLSGQGGFF.

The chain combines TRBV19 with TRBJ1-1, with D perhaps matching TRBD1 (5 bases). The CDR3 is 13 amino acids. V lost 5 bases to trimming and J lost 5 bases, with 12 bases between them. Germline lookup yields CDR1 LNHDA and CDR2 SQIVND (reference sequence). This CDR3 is CASSQGPETEAFF. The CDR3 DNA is TGTGCCAGTAGTCAGGGCCCCGAAACTGAAGCTTTCTTT.

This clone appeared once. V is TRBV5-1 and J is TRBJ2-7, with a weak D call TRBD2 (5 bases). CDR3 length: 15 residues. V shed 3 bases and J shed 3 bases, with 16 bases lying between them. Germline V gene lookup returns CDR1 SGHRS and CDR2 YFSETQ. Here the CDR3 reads CASSSVLSGNYEQYF. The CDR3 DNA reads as TGCGCCAGCAGCTCTGTACTTTCCGGGAACTACGAGCAGTACTTC.

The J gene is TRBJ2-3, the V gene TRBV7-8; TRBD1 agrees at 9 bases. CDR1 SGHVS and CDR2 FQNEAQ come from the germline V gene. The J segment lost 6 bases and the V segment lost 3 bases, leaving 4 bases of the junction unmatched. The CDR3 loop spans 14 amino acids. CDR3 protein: CASSFWTGADTQYF. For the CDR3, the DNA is TGTGCCAGCAGCTTCTGGACAGGGGCCGATACGCAGTATTTT.

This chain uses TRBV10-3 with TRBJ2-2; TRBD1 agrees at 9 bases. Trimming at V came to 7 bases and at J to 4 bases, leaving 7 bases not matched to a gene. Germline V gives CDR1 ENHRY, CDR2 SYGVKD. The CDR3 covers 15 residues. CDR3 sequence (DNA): TGTGCCATCAATACCGGGACAGGGCCCACCGGGGAGCTGTTTTTT. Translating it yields CAINTGTGPTGELFF.

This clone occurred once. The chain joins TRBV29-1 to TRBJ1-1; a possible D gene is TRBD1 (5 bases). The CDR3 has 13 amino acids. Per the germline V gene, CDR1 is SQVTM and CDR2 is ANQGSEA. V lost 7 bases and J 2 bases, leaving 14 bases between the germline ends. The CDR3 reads CSASQDINTEAFF. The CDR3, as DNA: TGCAGCGCATCACAGGACATAAACACTGAAGCTTTCTTT.

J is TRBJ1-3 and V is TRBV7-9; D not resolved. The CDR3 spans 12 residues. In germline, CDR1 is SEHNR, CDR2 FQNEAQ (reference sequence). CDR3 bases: TGTTCCGCAAAAGGAGGAGGAAACACCATATATTTT. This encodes CSAKGGGNTIYF.

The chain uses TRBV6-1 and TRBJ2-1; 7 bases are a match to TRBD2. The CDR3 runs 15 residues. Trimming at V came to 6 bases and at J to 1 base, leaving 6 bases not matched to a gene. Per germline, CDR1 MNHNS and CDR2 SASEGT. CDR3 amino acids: CASSPTSESYNEQFF. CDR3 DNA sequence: TGTGCCAGCAGCCCAACTAGCGAATCCTACAATGAGCAGTTCTTC.

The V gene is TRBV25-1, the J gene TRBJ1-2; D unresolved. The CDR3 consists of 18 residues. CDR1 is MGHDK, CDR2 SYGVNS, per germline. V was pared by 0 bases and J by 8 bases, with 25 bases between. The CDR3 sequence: CASSEYRPLERIPIGYTF. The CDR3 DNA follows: TGTGCCAGCAGTGAATATCGTCCCCTGGAGAGGATACCTATAGGCTACACCTTC.

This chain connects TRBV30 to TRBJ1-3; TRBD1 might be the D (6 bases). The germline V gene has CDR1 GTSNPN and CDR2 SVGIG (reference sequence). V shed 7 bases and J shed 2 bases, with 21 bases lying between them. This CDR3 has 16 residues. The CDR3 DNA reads TGTGCCTTCTACCTGCACAGGGAAGGGACTGGAAACACCATATATTTT. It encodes CAFYLHREGTGNTIYF.

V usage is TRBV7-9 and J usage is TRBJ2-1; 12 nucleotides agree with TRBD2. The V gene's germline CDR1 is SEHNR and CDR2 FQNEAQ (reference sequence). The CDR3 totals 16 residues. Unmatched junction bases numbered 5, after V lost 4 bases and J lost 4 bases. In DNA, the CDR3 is TGTGCCAGCAGCTCCGCTAGCGGGAGGGGATACAATGAGCAGTTCTTC. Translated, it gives CASSSASGRGYNEQFF. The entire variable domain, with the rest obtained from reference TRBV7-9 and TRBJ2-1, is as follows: DTGVSQNPRHKITKRGQNVTFRCDPISEHNRLYWYRQTLGQGPEFLTYFQNEAQLEKSRLLSDRFSAERPKGSFSTLEIQRTEQGDSAMYLCASSSASGRGYNEQFFGPGTRLTVL.

The CDR3 here is CASSLRGLAATSYNEQFF. The CDR3 nucleotides are TGTGCCAGCAGCTTAAGAGGACTAGCGGCTACTAGCTACAATGAGCAGTTCTTC. The chain recombines TRBV7-3 with TRBJ2-1; 10 nucleotides line up with TRBD2. The CDR3 runs to 18 residues. V shed 1 base and J 3 bases; nucleotides not matched to a gene: 9. Germline CDR1 is SGHTA and CDR2 is FQGTGA.

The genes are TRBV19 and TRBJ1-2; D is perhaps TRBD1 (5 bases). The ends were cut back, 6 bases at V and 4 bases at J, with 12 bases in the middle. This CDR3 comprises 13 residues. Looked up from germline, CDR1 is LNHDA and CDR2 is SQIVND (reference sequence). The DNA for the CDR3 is TGTGCCAGTAGGAGGGAGGGGCTCTATGGCTACACCTTC. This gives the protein CASRREGLYGYTF.

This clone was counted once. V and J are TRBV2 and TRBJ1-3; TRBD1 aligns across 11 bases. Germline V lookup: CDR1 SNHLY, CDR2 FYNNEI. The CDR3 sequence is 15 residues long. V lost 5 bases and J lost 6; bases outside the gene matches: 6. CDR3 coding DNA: TGTGCCAGCAGTCTAGGACAGGGGGCAGAAAACACCATATATTTT. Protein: CASSLGQGAENTIYF.

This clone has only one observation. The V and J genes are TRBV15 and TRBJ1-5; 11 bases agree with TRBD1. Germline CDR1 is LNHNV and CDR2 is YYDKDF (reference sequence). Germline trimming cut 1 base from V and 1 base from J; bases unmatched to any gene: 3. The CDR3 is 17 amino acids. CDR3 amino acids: CATSRAGDRGSNQPQHF. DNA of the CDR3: TGTGCCACCAGCAGAGCCGGGGACAGGGGGAGCAATCAGCCCCAGCATTTT.

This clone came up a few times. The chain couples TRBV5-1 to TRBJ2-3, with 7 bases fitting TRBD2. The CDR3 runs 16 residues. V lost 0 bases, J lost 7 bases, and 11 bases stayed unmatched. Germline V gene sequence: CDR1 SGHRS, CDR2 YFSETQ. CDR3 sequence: CASSLAPSGLGNTQYF. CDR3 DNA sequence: TGCGCCAGCAGCTTGGCCCCTAGCGGACTGGGGAATACGCAGTATTTT. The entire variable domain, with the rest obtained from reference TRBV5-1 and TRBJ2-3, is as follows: KAGVTQTPRYLIKTRGQQVTLSCSPISGHRSVSWYQQTPGQGLQFLFEYFSETQRNKGNFPGRFSGRQFSNSRSEMNVSTLELGDSALYLCASSLAPSGLGNTQYFGPGTRLTVL.

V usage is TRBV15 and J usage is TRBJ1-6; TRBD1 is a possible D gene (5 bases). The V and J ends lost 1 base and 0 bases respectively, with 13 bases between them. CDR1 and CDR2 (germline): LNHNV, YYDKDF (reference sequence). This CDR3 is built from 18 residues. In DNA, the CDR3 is TGTGCCACCAGCAGAGGCAGGGCTACGAGCTCCTATAATTCACCCCTCCACTTT. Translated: CATSRGRATSSYNSPLHF. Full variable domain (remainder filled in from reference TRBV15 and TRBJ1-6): DAMVIQNPRYQVTQFGKPVTLSCSQTLNHNVMYWYQQKSSQAPKLLFHYYDKDFNNEADTPDNFQSRRPNTSFCFLDIRSPGLGDTAMYLCATSRGRATSSYNSPLHFGNGTRLTVT.